One sample yielded the 21 T cell receptor beta chains listed below, sequenced in a study of CD8 T cells in ankylosing spondylitis. A single record per CDR3 protein comes from TCRdb applying MiXCR to the 5' RACE reads. Of hundreds of thousands of distinct CDR3 sequences in the sample, 20% were seen once. Sequenced input: blood, either unsorted or a sorted T cell fraction (not recorded which). Receptors were obtained from a male donor with ankylosing spondylitis or in good health (not recorded which).

This clonotype has at least ten counts. V gene TRBV12-3 or TRBV12-4 combines with J gene TRBJ1-6; 10 bases line up with TRBD1. The junction had 3 bases not matched to a gene; V was cut back by 3 bases and J by 7 bases. The CDR3 length is 15 residues. The CDR3 loop is CASSFRQGANSPLHF. The CDR3 nucleotides read TGTGCCAGCAGTTTCCGACAGGGGGCGAATTCACCCCTCCACTTT.

This chain connects TRBV24-1 to TRBJ1-2; D is possibly TRBD1 (5 bases). CDR1 KGHDR and CDR2 SFDVKD come from the germline V gene. V was trimmed by 4 bases and J by 6 bases, leaving 11 bases between them. The CDR3 runs 13 residues. CDR3 bases: TGTGCCACCAGTGACAGGGTGTTGGATGGCTACACCTTC. Translated, it gives CATSDRVLDGYTF.

There are a few counts of this clonotype. This chain joins TRBV9 and TRBJ2-5; D gene ambiguous. Germline V gene data show CDR1 as SGDLS and CDR2 as YYNGEE. The CDR3 has 12 residues. V lost 4 bases to trimming and J lost 5 bases, with 9 bases between them. The CDR3 here is CASSLDPETQYF. The CDR3 DNA is TGTGCCAGCAGCCTCGACCCGGAGACCCAGTACTTC.

There are many counts of this clonotype. The chain has TRBV20-1 and TRBJ1-1; 8 bases map to TRBD1. There are 16 residues in the CDR3. V lost 3 bases, J lost 5 bases, and 14 bases stayed unmatched. Germline CDR1 DFQATT, CDR2 SNEGSKA (reference sequence). CDR3 DNA sequence: TGCAGTGCTAGGGCCCAGGGGGCGACAAAAAGGACTGAAGCTTTCTTT. Its translation: CSARAQGATKRTEAFF.

The chain uses TRBV20-1 and TRBJ1-4; 7 positions agree with TRBD1. Trimming took 2 bases from V and 3 from J; bases not matched to a gene: 9. Per germline, CDR1 DFQATT and CDR2 SNEGSKA (reference sequence). There are 16 residues in the CDR3. In DNA form, the CDR3 reads TGCAGTGCTAGACCAGACAGGGCATTATCTAATGAAAAACTGTTTTTT. As protein: CSARPDRALSNEKLFF.

This clonotype was recorded at least ten times. V is TRBV12-3 or TRBV12-4 and J is TRBJ1-2; D is unclear. The length of the CDR3 is 12 residues. V lost 2 bases and J 5 bases, leaving 6 bases between the germline ends. For the CDR3, the DNA is TGTGCCAGCAGTTTATCTGCTTATGGCTACACCTTC. Translation: CASSLSAYGYTF.

This clonotype was counted ten times or more. The rearrangement links TRBV29-1 to TRBJ2-2; D remains unclear. CDR3 size: 13 residues. Trimming removed 3 bases at V and 5 bases at J, with 10 bases between. Looked up from germline, CDR1 is SQVTM and CDR2 is ANQGSEA. The CDR3 coding sequence is TGCAGCGTTGACCCAGCCGCAACCGGGGAGCTGTTTTTT. This codes for CSVDPAATGELFF.

V and J are TRBV20-1 and TRBJ2-1, with D uncertain. The CDR3 is 14 residues long. Trimming cost V 1 base and J 8 bases, with 15 bases left between them. The germline V gene has CDR1 DFQATT and CDR2 SNEGSKA (reference sequence). The CDR3 region is CSARVPDQHDEQFF. The CDR3 coding sequence is TGCAGTGCTAGAGTTCCGGATCAACACGATGAGCAGTTCTTC.

The chain combines TRBV24-1 with TRBJ2-1, with D possibly TRBD1 on 6 matching bases. V lost 4 bases and J lost 4, with 10 bases in between. CDR1 is KGHDR and CDR2 is SFDVKD in the germline V gene. The CDR3 extends over 14 amino acids. Here the CDR3 reads CATSDQDRYNEQFF. DNA for the CDR3: TGTGCCACCAGTGACCAGGACAGATACAATGAGCAGTTCTTC.

This clonotype was observed many times. This chain connects TRBV20-1 to TRBJ2-7; D is unresolved. The V end was cut by 3 bases, the J end by 2 bases, with 14 bases between. The CDR3 runs 14 residues. Germline V gene data show CDR1 as DFQATT and CDR2 as SNEGSKA (reference sequence). In DNA form, the CDR3 reads TGCAGTGCTAGTAGTTTGGCTGCAGCCTACGAGCAGTACGTC. Residues: CSASSLAAAYEQYV.

J is TRBJ2-1 and V is TRBV6-2 or TRBV6-3; 14 bases map to TRBD2. The V and J ends lost 2 bases and 8 bases, in that order; junction bases with no gene match: 5. This CDR3 is 16 amino acids long. Germline CDR1 and CDR2: MNHEY and SVGEGT. The CDR3 region has the DNA TGTGCCAGCAGTTACAGACTAGCGGGAGGGATCGATGAGCAGTTCTTC. Translated: CASSYRLAGGIDEQFF.

This clonotype has a handful of counts. The chain couples TRBV11-2 to TRBJ2-1; TRBD1 agrees at 10 bases. Trimming at V came to 3 bases and at J to 0 bases, leaving 14 bases not matched to a gene. In germline, CDR1 is SGHAT, CDR2 FQNNGV. This CDR3 contains 20 residues. In nucleotides, the CDR3 is TGTGCCAGCAGCTTCTGGACAGGGGGAAGTACTAAGAGCTCCTACAATGAGCAGTTCTTC. Translated: CASSFWTGGSTKSSYNEQFF.

The chain couples TRBV12-3 or TRBV12-4 to TRBJ1-5; tentatively, D is TRBD1 (5 bases). Trimming took 1 base from V and 2 from J, leaving 15 bases between them. This CDR3 has 17 amino acids. The DNA for the CDR3 is TGTGCCAGCAGTTTAGTGGCAGGGTCCTATGGCAATCAGCCCCAGCATTTT. This encodes CASSLVAGSYGNQPQHF.

This clonotype was found many times. The CDR3 here is CATMGWGTGELFF. DNA of the CDR3: TGTGCCACCATGGGGTGGGGGACCGGGGAGCTGTTTTTT. This rearrangement joins TRBV24-1 to TRBJ2-2, with D tentatively TRBD1 or TRBD2 (5 bases each). The CDR3 spans 13 residues. The ends were cut back, 8 bases at V and 5 bases at J, with 11 bases in the middle. Per germline, CDR1 KGHDR and CDR2 SFDVKD.

This chain joins TRBV12-3 or TRBV12-4 and TRBJ1-1; D is unresolved. V was pared by 1 base and J by 4 bases, with 7 bases between. This CDR3 has 13 residues. CDR3 residues: CASSLGRSTEAFF. As DNA, the CDR3 is TGTGCCAGCAGTTTAGGGAGGAGCACTGAAGCTTTCTTT.

This clonotype appeared many times. The chain joins TRBV12-3 or TRBV12-4 to TRBJ2-1, with D unclear. The CDR3 has 12 amino acids. Trimming cost V 1 base and J 9 bases, with 7 bases left between them. DNA of the CDR3: TGTGCCAGCAGTTTAGATTGGGGTGAGCAGTTCTTC. Translated, it gives CASSLDWGEQFF.

This clonotype showed up just a few times. The chain joins TRBV28 to TRBJ2-1; 7 nucleotides match TRBD1. CDR1 MDHEN and CDR2 SYDVKM come from the germline V gene. The CDR3 totals 14 residues. With V trimmed by 7 bases and J by 7 bases, 10 bases remained unmatched. The CDR3: CASIRSTGSNEQFF. The CDR3 bases are TGTGCCAGCATTCGGTCGACAGGGTCTAATGAGCAGTTCTTC. The full variable domain, rest sourced from reference TRBV28 and TRBJ2-1, is DVKVTQSSRYLVKRTGEKVFLECVQDMDHENMFWYRQDPGLGLRLIYFSYDVKMKEKGDIPEGYSVSREKKERFSLILESASTNQTSMYLCASIRSTGSNEQFFGPGTRLTVL.

This clonotype was counted at least ten times. In DNA, the CDR3 is TGTGCCAGCAGACCCACAGGGAACCCCGAGCCCCAGCATTTT. It translates to CASRPTGNPEPQHF. J is TRBJ1-5 and V is TRBV12-3 or TRBV12-4; D may be TRBD1 (6 bases). This CDR3 is built from 14 residues. V lost 6 bases and J lost 8, with 17 bases in between.

This clonotype has ten or more counts. The rearrangement uses TRBV20-1 and TRBJ2-1, with 7 positions matching TRBD1. The CDR3 sequence is 16 residues long. V was clipped by 3 bases and J by 6 bases; unmatched bases: 14. Germline V gives CDR1 DFQATT, CDR2 SNEGSKA (reference sequence). The CDR3 region has the DNA TGCAGTGCTAGGCCTTTTGGGACAGAGCTGGGCAATGAGCAGTTCTTC. Its translation is CSARPFGTELGNEQFF.

This clonotype was recorded many times. The CDR3 coding sequence is TGTGCCAGCAGCTTAGATGGACAGGACTATGGCTACACCTTC. It encodes CASSLDGQDYGYTF. V is TRBV7-8 and J is TRBJ1-2; TRBD1 agrees at 7 bases. Germline CDR1 and CDR2: SGHVS and FQNEAQ. V dropped 1 base and J dropped 3; count of bases not matched to a gene: 2. The CDR3 runs 14 residues.

The V call is TRBV5-1, the J call TRBJ2-1, with 8 bases fitting TRBD2. The germline V gene has CDR1 SGHRS and CDR2 YFSETQ. CDR3 length: 14 residues. J gave up 5 bases and V 2 bases, and 3 bases lay outside the gene matches. The CDR3 reads CASSLKRENNEQFF. For the CDR3, the DNA is TGCGCCAGCAGCTTAAAGCGGGAGAACAATGAGCAGTTCTTC.